This TCR beta chain was obtained from a study of Graves' ophthalmopathy and Graves' hyperthyroidism. General observations from the study: Ophthalmopathy progression cases were predicted by the model with 70.59% sensitivity and 72% to 80% specificity.

The PBMCs used were ones drawn from approximately 10 ml of fresh peripheral blood. TCR beta CDR3 amplification used RNA transcripts. A first-round RT-PCR used HTBI primers, followed by a second-round multiplex PCR. TCRdb passed the multiplex PCR reads through MiXCR, listing each CDR3 protein once. The table lists approximately 700,000 distinct CDR3 sequences, under 50% of them singletons. This CDR3 has 13 amino acids. CDR1 ENHRY and CDR2 SYGVKD come from the germline V gene. Trimming removed 5 bases from V and 9 bases from J, with 14 bases in between. Points on this clonotype: Its antigen is unknown.

V gene TRBV10-3 combines with J gene TRBJ1-5, with D perhaps TRBD1 (6 bases). Source material: peripheral blood. The receptor was isolated from an adult man with Graves' ophthalmopathy. Here the CDR3 DNA reads TGTGCCATCAGTAGACAGGCGGGACGGCCCCAGCATTTT. Its protein product is CAISRQAGRPQHF.